A single sample gave rise to the 10 T cell receptor beta chains below, sequenced in a study of blood T cell repertoires in COVID-19. Profiled with immunoSEQ multiplex PCR; TCRdb holds only in-frame clones, not every one. The profile shows about 440,000 clones, 90% of them singletons. The sequenced material came from PBMCs or T cells enriched from blood (not recorded which). The origin of the receptors is a young man who had recovered from COVID-19.

The chain has TRBV15 and TRBJ1-5; TRBD1 matches at 7 bases. J was trimmed by 3 bases and V by 5 bases; bases with no gene match: 7. Germline CDR1 LNHNV, CDR2 YYDKDF (reference sequence). CDR3 length equals 15 residues. CDR3 DNA sequence: TGTGCCACCAGCCCCGGGGGACAGCTCAATCAGCCCCAGCATTTT. Amino acid sequence: CATSPGGQLNQPQHF.

The chain combines TRBV6-1 with TRBJ2-1; tentative D call: TRBD2 (6 bases). Germline values: CDR1 MNHNS, CDR2 SASEGT. The V end lost 4 bases, the J end lost 7 bases, and 20 bases lay between the germline ends. The length of the CDR3 is 16 residues. CDR3 loop: CASSGPRGGISNEQFF. CDR3 bases: TGTGCCAGCAGTGGTCCTCGTGGCGGGATAAGTAATGAGCAGTTCTTC.

CDR3 sequence reads: CASSLRNQPQHF. As DNA, the CDR3 is TGTGCCAGCAGTTTACGGAATCAGCCCCAGCATTTT. V and J are TRBV28 and TRBJ1-5; D not certain. This CDR3 has 12 residues. Germline V gene data show CDR1 as MDHEN and CDR2 as SYDVKM. V gave up 2 bases and J gave up 4 bases, with 3 bases separating them.

The chain couples TRBV14 to TRBJ1-4, with 8 bases lining up with TRBD1. Looked up from germline, CDR1 is SGHDN and CDR2 is FVKESK. CDR3 size: 14 residues. V trimming: 4 bases; J trimming: 8 bases; junction bases outside the gene matches: 6. DNA for the CDR3: TGTGCCAGCAGCCCCCGACAGGGGCGGGAAAAACTGTTTTTT. Translating gives CASSPRQGREKLFF.

The CDR3 sequence: CAWSRGQSLNQPQHF. The CDR3 DNA reads TGTGCCTGGAGTAGGGGACAGTCACTCAATCAGCCCCAGCATTTT. This chain joins TRBV30 and TRBJ1-5; 7 bases map to TRBD1. Germline CDR1 reads GTSNPN; CDR2 reads SVGIG (reference sequence). CDR3 length equals 15 residues. The J segment lost 3 bases and the V segment lost 2 bases, leaving 7 bases of the junction unmatched.

V usage is TRBV28 and J usage is TRBJ1-2; D not certain. Germline V gene lookup returns CDR1 MDHEN and CDR2 SYDVKM. Trimming took off 6 bases at V and 4 bases at J, with 9 bases between the two ends. CDR3 size: 12 residues. The CDR3 nucleotides are TGTGCCAGCAGCCTTGGTAGCTATGGCTACACCTTC. It specifies CASSLGSYGYTF.

The chain links TRBV30 to TRBJ1-1; a possible D gene is TRBD1 (6 bases). Germline V gene data show CDR1 as GTSNPN and CDR2 as SVGIG (reference sequence). V was cut by 2 bases and J by 4 bases, with 11 bases left in between. This CDR3 comprises 13 residues. This CDR3 reads CAWSRTEITEAFF. In DNA, the CDR3 is TGTGCCTGGAGTCGGACAGAAATCACTGAAGCTTTCTTT.

CDR3 coding DNA: TGTGCCAGCAGCCCCAACAGCATGAACACTGAAGCTTTCTTT. Its protein product is CASSPNSMNTEAFF. This rearrangement joins TRBV7-2 to TRBJ1-1; the D is unclear. Trimming stripped 5 bases from V and 0 bases from J, with 10 bases between. Germline CDR1 and CDR2: SGHTA and FQGNSA. CDR3 length equals 14 residues.

The CDR3 reads CASSLFAGGPGDTQYF. In nucleotides, the CDR3 is TGTGCCAGCAGTCTCTTTGCGGGGGGGCCTGGAGATACGCAGTATTTT. The chain links TRBV3-1 (or the pseudogene TRBV3-2) to TRBJ2-3; 9 nucleotides match TRBD2. V shed 6 bases and J 5 bases; nucleotides not matched to a gene: 12. The CDR3 runs 16 residues. Per the germline V gene, CDR1 is LGHDT and CDR2 is YNNKEL (reference sequence).

The rearrangement joins TRBV6-5 to TRBJ2-1, with 7 bases fitting TRBD2. Germline V CDR1 and CDR2: MNHEY, SVGAGI. The junction had 10 bases not matched to a gene; V was cut back by 8 bases and J by 3 bases. The CDR3 covers 15 residues. CDR3 protein: CASFGTTQVYNEQFF. The DNA of the CDR3 is TGTGCCAGCTTCGGGACTACGCAAGTCTACAATGAGCAGTTCTTC.